The clone carrying this T cell receptor beta chain has just one count. This CDR3 is 16 amino acids long. V lost 4 bases to trimming and J lost 0 bases; unmatched junction nucleotides: 4. Looked up from germline, CDR1 is WNHNN and CDR2 is SYGVQD (reference sequence). The sample comes from a study of T cell responses to AZD1222 COVID-19 vaccine. Some clones are missing from TCRdb's copy, which holds only in-frame ones; the method was immunoSEQ multiplex PCR. The sample contains 120,000 or so clones, 92% of which appear only once. The sequences come from peripheral blood, collected 28 days after the second AZD1222 dose. The V gene is TRBV10-1, the J gene TRBJ1-3; TRBD1 agrees at 9 bases. The clonotype comes from an adult who received the AZD1222 COVID-19 vaccine. The CDR3 DNA follows: TGCGCCAGCAGTGCACCGGGACAGGGCTCTGGAAACACCATATATTTT. Translation gives CASSAPGQGSGNTIYF.